This T cell receptor beta chain emerged from a study of T cells in localized non-small cell lung cancer. Study-wide findings and caveats: Heterogeneity is still possible, as just one tumor region was sequenced.

About this clone: Its antigen is as yet unknown.

The germline V gene encodes CDR1 SGDLS and CDR2 YYNGEE. The CDR3 covers 22 residues. After removal of 4 bases from V and 1 base from J, the junction contained 22 bases not matched to a gene. Here immunoSEQ multiplex PCR was the method, and the copy in TCRdb shows in-frame clones only, minus some. The table records some 13,000 clones, 84% of them present only once. This chain joins TRBV9 and TRBJ2-1; 11 bases agree with TRBD2. The sequencing here drew on peripheral blood, taken before any cancer treatment. The source is a male donor at least 60 years old with stage I squamous cell lung carcinoma. For the CDR3, the DNA is TGTGCCAGCAGCTCTCGAATAGCGTCTCTAGCGGGAGGTAGGGGGTCCTACAATGAGCAGTTCTTC. Encoded protein: CASSSRIASLAGGRGSYNEQFF.